What follows are 8 T cell receptor beta chains derived from one specimen sequenced in a study of cytomegalovirus exposure and HLA in healthy donors. Clones were read by immunoSEQ multiplex PCR, and TCRdb kept only the in-frame ones, dropping some. The sample lists roughly 120,000 clones; approximately 90% were seen once. The sample consisted of PBMCs. These receptors came from a man between 18 and 29 years old in good health and CMV-seronegative.

The chain carries TRBV11-3 and TRBJ2-1, with D maybe TRBD2 (6 bases). This CDR3 contains 15 residues. Trimming cost V 1 base and J 6 bases, with 13 bases left between them. Germline V gene sequence: CDR1 SGHNT, CDR2 YENEEA. The CDR3 spells CASSLVGGSGNEQFF. CDR3 DNA: TGTGCCAGCAGCTTAGTCGGAGGGAGTGGCAATGAGCAGTTCTTC.

The V and J genes are TRBV11-2 and TRBJ2-1; 11 nucleotides line up with TRBD2. Per the germline V gene, CDR1 is SGHAT and CDR2 is FQNNGV. J gave up 5 bases and V 5 bases, and 11 bases lay outside the gene matches. The CDR3 is made up of 17 amino acids. The CDR3 sequence: CASSRQSGTSGNNEQFF. As DNA, the CDR3 is TGTGCCAGCAGCCGCCAATCCGGGACTAGCGGAAACAATGAGCAGTTCTTC. Using reference TRBV11-2 and TRBJ2-1 for the parts outside the CDR3, the full variable domain is EAGVAQSPRYKIIEKRQSVAFWCNPISGHATLYWYQQILGQGPKLLIQFQNNGVVDDSQLPKDRFSAERLKGVDSTLKIQPAKLEDSAVYLCASSRQSGTSGNNEQFFGPGTRLTVL.

The table lists this clone with a count of one. The chain recombines TRBV19 with TRBJ2-3; D uncertain. Germline loops: CDR1 LNHDA, CDR2 SQIVND (reference sequence). The CDR3 loop spans 14 amino acids. V shed 7 bases and J shed 0 bases, with 11 bases lying between them. The CDR3 DNA reads TGTGCCAGTAATATGCCCGGGAGCACAGATACGCAGTATTTT. Residues: CASNMPGSTDTQYF.

V is TRBV28 and J is TRBJ1-2; TRBD1 might be the D (5 bases). V gave up 5 bases and J gave up 2 bases, with 12 bases separating them. The germline V gene has CDR1 MDHEN and CDR2 SYDVKM. The length of the CDR3 is 14 residues. CDR3 in DNA: TGTGCCAGCAGTGACAGAAACTCAAACTATGGCTACACCTTC. Its protein is CASSDRNSNYGYTF.

This clone was detected only a few times. V usage is TRBV6-5 and J usage is TRBJ2-1; a weak D match, TRBD1 (6 bases). The germline V and J ends were trimmed by 5 bases and 4 bases, with 9 bases remaining between them. The CDR3 has 13 amino acids. Germline values: CDR1 MNHEY, CDR2 SVGAGI. DNA of the CDR3: TGTGCCAGCAGTGCCGACAGGTACAATGAGCAGTTCTTC. This translates into CASSADRYNEQFF.

The V and J genes are TRBV9 and TRBJ2-1; weak D call: TRBD2 (5 bases). V shed 0 bases and J shed 5 bases, with 12 bases lying between them. The CDR3 has 15 amino acids. Per germline, CDR1 SGDLS and CDR2 YYNGEE. CDR3 region: CASSVERFGDNEQFF. In DNA, the CDR3 is TGTGCCAGCAGCGTAGAAAGGTTCGGGGACAATGAGCAGTTCTTC.

This sequence joins TRBV11-2 and TRBJ1-1; the D is unclear. Germline V CDR1 and CDR2: SGHAT, FQNNGV. The CDR3 runs to 13 residues. V was shortened by 2 bases and J by 3 bases, with 7 bases between the two germline ends. The CDR3 protein is CASSLSGDTEAFF. The CDR3 DNA is TGTGCCAGCAGCTTATCCGGGGACACTGAAGCTTTCTTT.

V is TRBV29-1 and J is TRBJ2-5; D gene ambiguous. Looked up from germline, CDR1 is SQVTM and CDR2 is ANQGSEA. The CDR3 is made up of 13 amino acids. The germline V and J ends were trimmed by 6 bases and 2 bases, with 13 bases remaining between them. For the CDR3, the DNA is TGCAGCGTCGAAAGAGAATTACAAGAGACCCAGTACTTC. Its protein product is CSVERELQETQYF.